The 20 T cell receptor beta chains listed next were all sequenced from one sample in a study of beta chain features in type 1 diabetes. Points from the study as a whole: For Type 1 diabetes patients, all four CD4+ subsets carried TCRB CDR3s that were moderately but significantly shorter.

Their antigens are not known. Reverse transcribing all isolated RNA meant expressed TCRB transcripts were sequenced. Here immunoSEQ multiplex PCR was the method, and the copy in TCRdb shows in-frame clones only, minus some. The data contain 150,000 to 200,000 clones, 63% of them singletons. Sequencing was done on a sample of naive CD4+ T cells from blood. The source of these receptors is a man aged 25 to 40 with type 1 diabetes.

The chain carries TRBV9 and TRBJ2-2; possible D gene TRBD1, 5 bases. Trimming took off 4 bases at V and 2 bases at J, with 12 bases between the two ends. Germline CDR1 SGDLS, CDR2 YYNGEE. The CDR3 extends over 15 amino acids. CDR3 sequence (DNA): TGTGCCAGCAGCCTAACAGGATTTAACACCGGGGAGCTGTTTTTT. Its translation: CASSLTGFNTGELFF.

The CDR3 here is CASSLITGNSPLHF. CDR3 sequence (DNA): TGTGCCAGCAGCCTCATCACGGGGAATTCACCCCTCCACTTT. The chain recombines TRBV11-2 with TRBJ1-6; D is ambiguous. V lost 5 bases, J lost 7 bases, and 12 bases lay in between. Looked up from germline, CDR1 is SGHAT and CDR2 is FQNNGV. The CDR3 contains 14 residues.

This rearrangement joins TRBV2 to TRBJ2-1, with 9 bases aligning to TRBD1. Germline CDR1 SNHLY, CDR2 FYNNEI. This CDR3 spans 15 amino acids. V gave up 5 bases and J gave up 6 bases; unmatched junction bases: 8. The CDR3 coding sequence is TGTGCCAGCAGTCATACTTCGACAGGGGGCAATGAGCAGTTCTTC. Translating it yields CASSHTSTGGNEQFF.

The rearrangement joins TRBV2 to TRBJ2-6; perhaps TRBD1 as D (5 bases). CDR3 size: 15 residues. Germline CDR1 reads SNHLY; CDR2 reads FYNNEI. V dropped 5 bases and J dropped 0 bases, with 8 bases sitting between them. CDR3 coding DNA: TGTGCCAGCAGTCAGACAGACTCTGGGGCCAACGTCCTGACTTTC. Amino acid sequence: CASSQTDSGANVLTF. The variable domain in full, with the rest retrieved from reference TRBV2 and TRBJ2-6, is EPEVTQTPSHQVTQMGQEVILRCVPISNHLYFYWYRQILGQKVEFLVSFYNNEISEKSEIFDDQFSVERPDGSNFTLKIRSTKLEDSAMYFCASSQTDSGANVLTFGAGSRLTVL.

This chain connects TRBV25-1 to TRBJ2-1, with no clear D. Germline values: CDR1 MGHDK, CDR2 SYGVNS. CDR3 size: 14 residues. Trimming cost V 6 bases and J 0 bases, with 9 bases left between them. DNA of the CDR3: TGTGCCAGCAGCGGCACTTACTCCTACAATGAGCAGTTCTTC. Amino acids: CASSGTYSYNEQFF.

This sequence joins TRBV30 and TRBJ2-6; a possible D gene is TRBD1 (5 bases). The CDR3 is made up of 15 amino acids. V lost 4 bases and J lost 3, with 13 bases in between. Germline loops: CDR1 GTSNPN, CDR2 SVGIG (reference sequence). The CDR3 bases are TGTGCCTGGACAGGGCTCGCTGGTGGGGCCAACGTCCTGACTTTC. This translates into CAWTGLAGGANVLTF.

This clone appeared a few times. CDR3 sequence (DNA): TGTGCCAGCAGTTACGGCGGGGCCGAGACCCAGTACTTC. Residues: CASSYGGAETQYF. This sequence joins TRBV6-5 and TRBJ2-5; weak D call: TRBD2 (6 bases). The ends were cut back, 2 bases at V and 5 bases at J, with 9 bases in the middle. The CDR3 loop spans 13 amino acids. Per the germline V gene, CDR1 is MNHEY and CDR2 is SVGAGI.

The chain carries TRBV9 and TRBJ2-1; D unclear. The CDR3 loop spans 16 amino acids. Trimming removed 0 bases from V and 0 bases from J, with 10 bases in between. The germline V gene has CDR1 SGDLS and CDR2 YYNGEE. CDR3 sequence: CASSVGWVSSYNEQFF. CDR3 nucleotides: TGTGCCAGCAGCGTAGGGTGGGTAAGCTCCTACAATGAGCAGTTCTTC.

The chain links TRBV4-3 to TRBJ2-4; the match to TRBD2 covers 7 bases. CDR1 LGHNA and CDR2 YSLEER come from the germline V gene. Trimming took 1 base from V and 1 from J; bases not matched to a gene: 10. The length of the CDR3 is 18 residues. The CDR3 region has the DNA TGCGCCAGCAGCCAAGTAGGACTAGTCCCGAAGGCCAAAAACATTCAGTACTTC. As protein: CASSQVGLVPKAKNIQYF.

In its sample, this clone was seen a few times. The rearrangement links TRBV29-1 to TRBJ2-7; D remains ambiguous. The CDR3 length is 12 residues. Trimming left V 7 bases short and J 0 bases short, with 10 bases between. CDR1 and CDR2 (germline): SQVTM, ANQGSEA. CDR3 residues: CSGGGSSYEQYF. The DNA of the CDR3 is TGCAGCGGTGGCGGAAGCTCCTACGAGCAGTACTTC.

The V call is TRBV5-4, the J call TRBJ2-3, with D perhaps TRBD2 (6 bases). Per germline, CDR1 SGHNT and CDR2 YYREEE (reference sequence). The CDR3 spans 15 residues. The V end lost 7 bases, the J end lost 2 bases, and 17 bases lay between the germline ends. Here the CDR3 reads CASSLGTVLTDTQYF. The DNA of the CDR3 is TGTGCCAGCTCACTGGGGACTGTCCTCACAGATACGCAGTATTTT.

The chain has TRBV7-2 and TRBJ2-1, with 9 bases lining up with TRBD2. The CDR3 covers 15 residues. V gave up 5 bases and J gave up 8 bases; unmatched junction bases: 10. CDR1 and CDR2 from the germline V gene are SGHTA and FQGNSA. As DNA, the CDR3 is TGTGCCAGCAGCCCCTGGGGTAGCGGGGGCCATGAGCAGTTCTTC. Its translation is CASSPWGSGGHEQFF.

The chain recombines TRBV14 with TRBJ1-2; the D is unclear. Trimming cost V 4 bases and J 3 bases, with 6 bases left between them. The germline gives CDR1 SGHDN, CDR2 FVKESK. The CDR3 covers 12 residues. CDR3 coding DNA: TGTGCCAGCAGCCTGGGTCACTATGGCTACACCTTC. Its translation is CASSLGHYGYTF.

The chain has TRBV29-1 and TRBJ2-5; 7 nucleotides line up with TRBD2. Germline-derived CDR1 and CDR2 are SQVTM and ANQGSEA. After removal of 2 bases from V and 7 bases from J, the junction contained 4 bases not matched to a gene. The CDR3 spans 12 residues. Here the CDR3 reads CSVESGDGTQYF. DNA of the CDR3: TGCAGCGTTGAAAGCGGGGACGGGACCCAGTACTTC. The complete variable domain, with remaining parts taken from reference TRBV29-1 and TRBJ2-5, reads SAVISQKPSRDICQRGTSLTIQCQVDSQVTMMFWYRQQPGQSLTLIATANQGSEATYESGFVIDKFPISRPNLTFSTLTVSNMSPEDSSIYLCSVESGDGTQYFGPGTRLLVL.

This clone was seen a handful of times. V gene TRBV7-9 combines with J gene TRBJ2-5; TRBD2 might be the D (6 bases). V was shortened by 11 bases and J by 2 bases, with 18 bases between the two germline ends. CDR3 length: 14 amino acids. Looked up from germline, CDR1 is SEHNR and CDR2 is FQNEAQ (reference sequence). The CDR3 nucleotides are TGTGCCGTTCGGCGGGGCGGGGAGCAAGAGACCCAGTACTTC. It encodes CAVRRGGEQETQYF.

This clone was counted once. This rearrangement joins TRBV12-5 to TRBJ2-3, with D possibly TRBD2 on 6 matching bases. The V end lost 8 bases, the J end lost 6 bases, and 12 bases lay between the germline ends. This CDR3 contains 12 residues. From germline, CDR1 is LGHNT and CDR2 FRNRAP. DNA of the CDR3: TGTGCTAGTACCCCCGGAGGGGATACGCAGTATTTT. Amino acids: CASTPGGDTQYF.

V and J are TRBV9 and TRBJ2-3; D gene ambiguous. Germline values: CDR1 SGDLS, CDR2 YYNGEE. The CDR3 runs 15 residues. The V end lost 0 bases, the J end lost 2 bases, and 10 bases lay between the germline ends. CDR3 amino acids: CASSVDQAATDTQYF. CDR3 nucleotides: TGTGCCAGCAGCGTAGACCAGGCGGCCACAGATACGCAGTATTTT. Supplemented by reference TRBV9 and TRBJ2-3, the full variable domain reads DSGVTQTPKHLITATGQRVTLRCSPRSGDLSVYWYQQSLDQGLQFLIQYYNGEERAKGNILERFSAQQFPDLHSELNLSSLELGDSALYFCASSVDQAATDTQYFGPGTRLTVL.

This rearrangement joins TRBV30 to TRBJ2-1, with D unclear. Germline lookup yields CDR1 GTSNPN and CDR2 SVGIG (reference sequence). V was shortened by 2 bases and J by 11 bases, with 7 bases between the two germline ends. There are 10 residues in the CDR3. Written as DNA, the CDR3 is TGTGCCTGGAGTCTAGGGCAGCAGTTCTTC. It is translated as CAWSLGQQFF.

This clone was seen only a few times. For the CDR3, the DNA is TGTGCCAGCAGCGTAGCGGGGGGCGAGTACAATGAGCAGTTCTTC. Encoded protein: CASSVAGGEYNEQFF. The rearrangement links TRBV9 to TRBJ2-1, with D perhaps matching TRBD2 (7 bases). CDR1 and CDR2 from the germline V gene are SGDLS and YYNGEE. This CDR3 spans 15 amino acids. V shed 0 bases and J shed 4 bases, with 11 bases lying between them. Full variable domain (remainder filled in from reference TRBV9 and TRBJ2-1): DSGVTQTPKHLITATGQRVTLRCSPRSGDLSVYWYQQSLDQGLQFLIQYYNGEERAKGNILERFSAQQFPDLHSELNLSSLELGDSALYFCASSVAGGEYNEQFFGPGTRLTVL.

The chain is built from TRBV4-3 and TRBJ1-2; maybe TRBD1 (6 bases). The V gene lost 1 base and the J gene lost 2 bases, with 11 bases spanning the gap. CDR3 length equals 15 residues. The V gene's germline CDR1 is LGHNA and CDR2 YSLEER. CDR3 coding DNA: TGCGCCAGCAGCCAAGGACAGGCTCCAAACTATGGCTACACCTTC. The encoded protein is CASSQGQAPNYGYTF.